This T cell receptor (beta chain) was identified in a study of blood T cell repertoires in COVID-19. Across the whole study: The study drew acute and convalescent COVID-19 samples from the United States, Italy and Spain.

Germline CDR1 is SGHTS and CDR2 is YDEGEE. CDR3 length: 14 amino acids. The junction had 4 bases not matched to a gene; V was cut back by 4 bases and J by 4 bases. The data were produced by immunoSEQ multiplex PCR, yet TCRdb's version contains in-frame clones alone and is incomplete. The sample has around 100,000 clones, roughly nine tenths seen once. The rearrangement uses TRBV5-8 and TRBJ1-4, with 7 bases matching TRBD1. Sequencing was carried out using peripheral blood. The origin of this receptor is a man aged 50 to 60 with active COVID-19. In DNA form, the CDR3 reads TGTGCCAGCAGCCGGGGACAGCGTAATGAAAAACTGTTTTTT. Translation: CASSRGQRNEKLFF. Filled out from reference TRBV5-8 and TRBJ1-4, the complete variable domain reads EAGVTQSPTHLIKTRGQQATLRCSPISGHTSVYWYQQALGLGLQFLLWYDEGEERNRGNFPPRFSGRQFPNYSSELNVNALELEDSALYLCASSRGQRNEKLFFGSGTQLSVL.